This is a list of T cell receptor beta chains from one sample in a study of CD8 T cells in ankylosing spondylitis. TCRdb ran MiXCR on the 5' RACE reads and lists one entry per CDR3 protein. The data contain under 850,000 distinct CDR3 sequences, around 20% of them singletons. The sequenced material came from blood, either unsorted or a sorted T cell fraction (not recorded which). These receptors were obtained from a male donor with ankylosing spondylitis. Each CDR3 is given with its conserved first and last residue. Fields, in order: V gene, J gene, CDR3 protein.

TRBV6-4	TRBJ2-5	CASSVVRPYPETQYF
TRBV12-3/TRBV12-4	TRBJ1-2	CASSRTMGTDFYGYTF
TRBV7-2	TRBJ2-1	CASSPLGGEVDNEQFF
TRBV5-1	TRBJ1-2	CASSLAGTGNTLGYTF
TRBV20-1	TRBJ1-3	CSASEGGSNSGNTIYF
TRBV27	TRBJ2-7	CASSSSGWGPSYEQYF
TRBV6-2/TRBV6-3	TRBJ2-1	CASSYSANEQFF
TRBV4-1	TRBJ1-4	CASSLSQAENEKLFF
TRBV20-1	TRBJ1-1	CSARWAGIREAFF
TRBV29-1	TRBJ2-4	CSVVLRLQNIQYF
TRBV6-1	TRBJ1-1	CASRLMGARTEAFF
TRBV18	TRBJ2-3	CATAVATDTQYF
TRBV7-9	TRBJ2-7	CASSPNRAQLYF
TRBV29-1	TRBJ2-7	CSVIPWTSGYEQYF
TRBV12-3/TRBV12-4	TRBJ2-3	CASRRGLLTDTQYF
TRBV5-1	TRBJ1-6	CASSSLISGSPLHF
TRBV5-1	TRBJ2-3	CASSLALTAGGRTDTQYF
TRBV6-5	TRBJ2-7	CASSYWELAGGLGEQYF
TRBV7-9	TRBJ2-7	CASSSLVAGAQNF
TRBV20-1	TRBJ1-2	CSAGGFPGQRNNYGYTF
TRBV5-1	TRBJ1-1	CASSLGLTGDNTEAFF
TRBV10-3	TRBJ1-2	CAISESLGANYGYTF
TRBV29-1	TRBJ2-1	CSAPQGNEQFF
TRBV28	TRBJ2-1	CASSPSGRENEQFF
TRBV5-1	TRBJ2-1	CASNERGGVDNEQFF
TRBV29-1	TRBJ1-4	CSVTGLQQGEKLFF
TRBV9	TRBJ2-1	CASSAPGTSDYNEQFF
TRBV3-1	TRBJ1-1	CASSQKPNLGGTEAFF
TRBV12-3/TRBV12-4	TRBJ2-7	CASSLQNRQGGQYF
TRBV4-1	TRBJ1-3	CASSQEQFSGNTIYF
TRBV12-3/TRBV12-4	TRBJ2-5	CASSLGALEETQYF
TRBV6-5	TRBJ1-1	CASSRGDTEAFF
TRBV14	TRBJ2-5	CASSRNLQETQYF
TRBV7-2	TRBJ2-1	CASSSEWNEQFF
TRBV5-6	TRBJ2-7	CASSSAGFSYEQYF
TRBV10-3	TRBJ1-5	CAISPRGDGNQPQHF
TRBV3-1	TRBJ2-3	CASSPGLEVADTQYF
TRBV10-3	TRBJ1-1	CAISEGSRWVPFF
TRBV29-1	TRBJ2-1	CSVGLGGEQFF
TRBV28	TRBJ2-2	CASSFGWGTGELFF
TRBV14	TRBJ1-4	CASSQVDNEKLFF
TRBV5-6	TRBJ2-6	CASSLGLGPSGANVLTF
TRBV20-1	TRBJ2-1	CSASHLDEQFF
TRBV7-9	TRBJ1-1	CASSPRTAPMNTEAFF
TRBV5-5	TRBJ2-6	CASSPDRLEANVLTF
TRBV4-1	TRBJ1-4	CASSQERRAGREKLFF
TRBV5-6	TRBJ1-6	CASSLGSRTPLHF